Below, 21 T cell receptor beta chains from the same sample are listed, as sequenced in a study of T-cell reconstitution after alpha-beta-depleted transplantation in children (TCRdb year 2016). Libraries were built with PCR. Instrument on record: Illumina HiSeq 2500. To normalize quantification of the TCRbeta repertoire, the TCR libraries were built with molecular barcoding that relied on unique molecular identifiers. In-frame beta chains were kept once TCRdb had trimmed the public reads at Q25 with fastp and called clones with MiXCR. A single entry per CDR3 protein holds the most common genes and DNA from its merged rows. The sample contains about 110,000 distinct CDR3 sequences, about 9.3% of them found a single time. The biggest ten clones account for approximately 7.6% of the sample. Sequencing used PBMCs from the stem cell graft donor, obtained from the stem cell graft. These receptors were obtained from a human donor who donated a stem cell graft to a child with acute lymphoblastic leukemia.

This clonotype showed up just a few times. The rearrangement joins TRBV24-1 to TRBJ1-1; no firm D call. Trimming removed 3 bases at V and 5 bases at J, with 12 bases between. CDR1 KGHDR and CDR2 SFDVKD come from the germline V gene. CDR3 length equals 14 residues. In DNA form, the CDR3 reads TGTGCCACCAGTGATCCGAACCAAAATACTGAAGCTTTCTTT. This codes for CATSDPNQNTEAFF.

This clonotype was recorded at least ten times. The rearrangement joins TRBV29-1 to TRBJ2-1, with 9 bases aligning to TRBD2. The CDR3 totals 16 residues. The V segment lost 5 bases and the J segment 0 bases; nucleotides outside the gene matches: 8. Germline-derived CDR1 and CDR2 are SQVTM and ANQGSEA. The CDR3 nucleotides read TGCAGCGTTTATGGCGGGAGGGCCTTCTCCTACAATGAGCAGTTCTTC. Translated: CSVYGGRAFSYNEQFF.

This clonotype was recorded many times. The chain joins TRBV9 to TRBJ2-5; possible D gene TRBD1, 5 bases. The CDR3 sequence is 16 residues long. V lost 0 bases, J lost 0 bases, and 12 bases lay in between. Germline CDR1 SGDLS, CDR2 YYNGEE. Here the CDR3 reads CASSVAGHSYQETQYF. DNA of the CDR3: TGTGCCAGCAGCGTAGCAGGACATTCATACCAAGAGACCCAGTACTTC.

This clonotype has a count of ten or more. Sequence at one end of the junction differs from germline and may be a read error. The J gene is TRBJ2-1, the V gene TRBV18; D is unresolved. The CDR3 runs to 13 residues. The V gene's germline CDR1 is KGHSH and CDR2 LQKENI. The CDR3 bases are TGCGCAGTGCCCCGGATTGCCGACAATGAGCAGTTCTTC. This encodes CAVPRIADNEQFF.

The chain combines TRBV15 with TRBJ2-2; the match to TRBD1 covers 7 bases. CDR3 size: 16 residues. Germline CDR1 and CDR2: LNHNV and YYDKDF (reference sequence). The ends lost 5 bases at V and 17 bases at J; junction bases unmatched: 23. CDR3 sequence (DNA): TGTGCCACCAGCTTCTCCCGGGACAGTTGGACCGGGGACCTCTTTTTT. Translated: CATSFSRDSWTGDLFF.

This clonotype occurred many times. The chain has TRBV6-5 and TRBJ2-4, with D possibly being TRBD1 (5 bases). V was clipped by 0 bases and J by 4 bases, with 10 bases between them. The CDR3 loop spans 15 amino acids. Germline V CDR1 and CDR2: MNHEY, SVGAGI. The CDR3 reads CASSYSTESKNIQYF. In DNA form, the CDR3 reads TGTGCCAGCAGTTACTCGACAGAAAGTAAAAACATTCAGTACTTC.

This clonotype was seen ten or more times. The chain employs TRBV27 and TRBJ2-7, with D unclear. Germline loops: CDR1 MNHEY, CDR2 SMNVEV (reference sequence). Trimming stripped 8 bases from V and 0 bases from J, with 8 bases between. The CDR3 is 12 amino acids. The chain's CDR3 is CASAGYSYEQYF. CDR3 sequence (DNA): TGTGCCAGCGCAGGCTACTCCTACGAGCAGTACTTC.

This clonotype appeared many times. This chain connects TRBV7-2 to TRBJ2-3, with D possibly being TRBD2 (6 bases). The CDR3 sequence is 16 residues long. V lost 1 base and J 1 base, leaving 12 bases between the germline ends. The germline CDR1 and CDR2 sequences are SGHTA and FQGNSA. The CDR3 loop reads CASSLGSSVRTDTQYF. The CDR3 DNA reads TGTGCCAGCAGCTTAGGCTCTAGCGTCCGCACAGATACGCAGTATTTT.

This clonotype has ten or more counts. The V and J genes are TRBV4-2 and TRBJ2-1, with TRBD2 matching 11 bases. The CDR3 runs 17 residues. V was clipped by 0 bases and J by 8 bases; unmatched bases: 9. Germline assignment: CDR1 LGHNA and CDR2 YNFKEQ. CDR3 loop: CASSQDLVTSGRHEQFF. As DNA, the CDR3 is TGTGCCAGCAGCCAAGATCTGGTAACTAGCGGGAGACATGAGCAGTTCTTC.

The rearrangement joins TRBV5-1 to TRBJ2-7; D gene unclear. V dropped 0 bases and J dropped 7 bases, with 11 bases sitting between them. The CDR3 runs 13 residues. The V gene's germline CDR1 is SGHRS and CDR2 YFSETQ. The CDR3 sequence is CASSLVGLVEQYF. The CDR3, as DNA: TGCGCCAGCAGCTTGGTGGGCCTCGTAGAGCAGTACTTC. Full variable domain (outside the CDR3, taken from reference TRBV5-1 and TRBJ2-7): KAGVTQTPRYLIKTRGQQVTLSCSPISGHRSVSWYQQTPGQGLQFLFEYFSETQRNKGNFPGRFSGRQFSNSRSEMNVSTLELGDSALYLCASSLVGLVEQYFGPGTRLTVT.

This clonotype appeared a few times. One end of the junction fails to match germline, which may point to a read error. J is TRBJ2-7 and V is TRBV7-7, with 7 bases aligning to TRBD2. Germline V gives CDR1 SSHAT, CDR2 FNYEAQ (reference sequence). The CDR3 contains 14 residues. The CDR3 loop is CASSPPAGGNEQYF. In DNA, the CDR3 is TGTGCTAGCAGTCCCCCCGCCGGGGGGAACGAGCAGTACTTC.

The sample holds many counts of this clonotype. The chain couples TRBV5-1 to TRBJ1-3, with D perhaps matching TRBD1 (5 bases). Germline V CDR1 and CDR2: SGHRS, YFSETQ. The CDR3 totals 16 residues. Trimming cost V 0 bases and J 0 bases, with 10 bases left between them. Written as DNA, the CDR3 is TGCGCCAGCAGCTTGGGGGACCCTTCCTCTGGAAACACCATATATTTT. Translating it yields CASSLGDPSSGNTIYF. The full variable domain, in which reference TRBV5-1 and TRBJ1-3 provide the parts outside the CDR3, is KAGVTQTPRYLIKTRGQQVTLSCSPISGHRSVSWYQQTPGQGLQFLFEYFSETQRNKGNFPGRFSGRQFSNSRSEMNVSTLELGDSALYLCASSLGDPSSGNTIYFGEGSWLTVV.

This clonotype has at least ten counts. CDR3 in amino acids: CASSQDLLSGYTF. Written as DNA, the CDR3 is TGTGCCAGCAGCCAAGATCTGCTGTCTGGCTACACCTTC. The rearrangement joins TRBV3-1 to TRBJ1-2; D gene uncertain. CDR3 length: 13 amino acids. The germline V gene encodes CDR1 LGHDT and CDR2 YNNKEL (reference sequence). Trimming removed 0 bases at V and 7 bases at J, with 9 bases between. Full variable domain (rest looked up from reference TRBV3-1 and TRBJ1-2): DTAVSQTPKYLVTQMGNDKSIKCEQNLGHDTMYWYKQDSKKFLKIMFSYNNKELIINETVPNRFSPKSPDKAHLNLHINSLELGDSAVYFCASSQDLLSGYTFGSGTRLTVV.

Many counts were recorded for this clonotype. V usage is TRBV6-1 and J usage is TRBJ2-1, with 10 bases fitting TRBD1. The CDR3 is made up of 16 amino acids. Trimming at V came to 4 bases and at J to 2 bases, leaving 5 bases not matched to a gene. From germline, CDR1 is MNHNS and CDR2 SASEGT. Here the CDR3 DNA reads TGTGCCAGCAGTGCCGACAGGGGGCCTACCTACAATGAGCAGTTCTTC. It encodes CASSADRGPTYNEQFF.

This clonotype was observed a single time. The rearrangement links TRBV7-2 to TRBJ2-7; 12 nucleotides align to TRBD2. In germline, CDR1 is SGHTA, CDR2 FQGNSA. This CDR3 has 22 amino acids. J gave up 1 base and V 2 bases, and 21 bases lay outside the gene matches. The CDR3 loop is CASSLHRGGSLAGGPFSYEQYF. CDR3 sequence (DNA): TGTGCCAGCAGCTTACACCGAGGGGGGAGTCTAGCGGGAGGGCCCTTTTCCTACGAGCAGTACTTC.

This clonotype was detected many times. The gene calls are TRBV12-3 or TRBV12-4 and TRBJ2-1; TRBD2 might be the D (6 bases). The V gene lost 3 bases and the J gene lost 3 bases, with 18 bases spanning the gap. The CDR3 has 17 amino acids. The CDR3 here is CASSLRALAKLYNEQFF. CDR3 nucleotides: TGTGCCAGCAGTTTGAGGGCTCTAGCGAAACTCTACAATGAGCAGTTCTTC.

In this sample, this clonotype turned up many times. The chain uses TRBV28 and TRBJ2-7; TRBD1 agrees at 8 bases. Germline CDR1 is MDHEN and CDR2 is SYDVKM. CDR3 size: 15 residues. The V gene end was trimmed by 7 bases and the J gene end by 0 bases; junction bases not matched to a gene: 8. CDR3 protein: CASIDRGLLSYEQYF. CDR3 in DNA: TGTGCCAGCATCGACAGGGGCCTACTCTCCTACGAGCAGTACTTC.

This clonotype was counted many times. The V gene is TRBV20-1, the J gene TRBJ2-3; 7 bases are a match to TRBD1. From germline, CDR1 is DFQATT and CDR2 SNEGSKA (reference sequence). Trimming cost V 5 bases and J 0 bases; bases outside gene matches: 5. This CDR3 region has 14 residues. CDR3: CSAGDRTSTDTQYF. The CDR3 nucleotides are TGCAGTGCTGGGGACAGAACTAGCACAGATACGCAGTATTTT.

This clonotype occurred many times. V usage is TRBV28 and J usage is TRBJ2-6; 11 nucleotides match TRBD1. This CDR3 is built from 18 residues. The V and J ends lost 4 bases and 2 bases, in that order; junction bases with no gene match: 7. Germline values: CDR1 MDHEN, CDR2 SYDVKM. The CDR3 reads CASSSPGQGVTGANVLTF. The CDR3 DNA follows: TGTGCCAGCAGTTCACCGGGACAGGGGGTGACTGGGGCCAACGTCCTGACTTTC.

This clonotype appeared a few times. The CDR3 DNA follows: TGTGCCTGGAGTCCGGGGATTGGTAACTATGGCTACACCTTC. The encoded protein is CAWSPGIGNYGYTF. The V gene is TRBV30, the J gene TRBJ1-2; the D is unclear. The CDR3 sequence is 14 residues long. Germline V lookup: CDR1 GTSNPN, CDR2 SVGIG (reference sequence). Trimming removed 2 bases from V and 1 base from J, with 11 bases in between.

Only a few counts were recorded for this clonotype. The V call is TRBV11-1, the J call TRBJ2-3, with D unresolved. Germline V gene lookup returns CDR1 SGHAT and CDR2 FQDESV (reference sequence). V lost 2 bases to trimming and J lost 4 bases, with 13 bases between them. The CDR3 contains 15 residues. The CDR3 bases are TGTGCCAGCAGCTTACTCCCCCTCCTAGCAGATACGCAGTATTTT. It specifies CASSLLPLLADTQYF.